Included here is one TCR beta chain sequence, with context. Its antigen is still unknown. Qualities for individual bases were not recorded, and no much larger clone is one base off. The data are from a study of T-cell reconstitution after alpha-beta-depleted transplantation in children (TCRdb year 2016). About the investigation overall: T-cell immune reconstitution after TCRalphabeta/CD19-depleted allogeneic hematopoietic cell transplantation in children was quantitatively tracked in the study by means of TCR repertoire profiling. On the study overall, not on this receptor specifically: In some patients, the high TCRbeta diversity seen at day 60 was put down to recipient T cells and intrathymic progenitors that had survived conditioning. The apparently early recovery of alphabetaT-cell counts about two months after transplant reportedly depended on only several hundred rapidly expanded clones that came from non-depleted graft cells. Over subsequent months, a decline in hyperexpanded clone frequencies was noted, and after one year, T-cell counts and TCRbeta diversity were mostly ascribed to newly produced T cells.

Receptors were amplified or captured by PCR. The data were produced on an Illumina HiSeq 2500. To normalize quantification of the TCRbeta repertoire, the TCR libraries were built with molecular barcoding that relied on unique molecular identifiers. Clones were called with MiXCR by TCRdb after fastp trimmed the public reads at Q25, and only in-frame beta chains were retained. Duplicate CDR3 protein sequences are folded into a single record with the most common DNA and genes. This sample lists roughly 120,000 distinct CDR3 sequences; 23% were detected once. Together, the top ten hold about 10% of the sample. What the treatment or condition label conveys for this sample: allogeneic hematopoietic cell transplantation with graft depleted of TCRalphabeta T cells and CD19 B cells. The transplant recipients were children given TCRalphabeta/CD19-depleted allogeneic hematopoietic cell grafts. The CDR3 covers 16 residues, taking in both the cysteine and the phenylalanine. The retained sequence is limited to the CDR3, 48 bases, with the frame set at the first base. Trimming takes 1 base off V and 8 bases off J; junction bases not matched to a gene: 7. From a lookup of the germline V gene, CDR1 and CDR2 are SGHDN and FVKESK.

The chain uses TRBV14 and TRBJ2-1; TRBD2 lines up with 11 middle nucleotides. The source is a male patient between 2 and 15 years old who had a stem cell transplant for chronic granulomatous disease, so the T cells may come from the graft donor. The sequencing here drew on PBMCs, mostly from graft donor cells, taken 180 days after TCRalphabeta/CD19-depleted stem cell transplant. The CDR3 region has the sequence CASSQGVLAGVDEQFF. The nucleotide sequence is given as TGTGCCAGCAGCCAAGGTGTACTAGCGGGAGTGGATGAGCAGTTCTTC.